These T cell receptor beta chains were read from a single sample in a study of OX40 agonist ivuxolimab in advanced cancers. Sequencing used immunoSEQ multiplex PCR; TCRdb keeps in-frame clones, though not all of them. Among approximately 48,000 clones listed, over 75% were seen once. Source: CD4+ or CD8+ T cells sorted from blood, taken in a trial of the OX40 agonist ivuxolimab. The receptors shown here come from an adult with an advanced solid tumor such as melanoma, head and neck, liver or kidney cancer. CDR3s include the opening cysteine and the closing phenylalanine or tryptophan. D genes are given only for firm matches. The size entry is marked missing in some rows and otherwise reads once, few, many or a size class.

clone size	J gene	V gene	D gene	CDR3 DNA	CDR3 protein
NA	TRBJ1-3	TRBV30	NA	TGTGCCTGGAGTGGTATCCATGGAAACACCATATATTTT	CAWSGIHGNTIYF
few	TRBJ2-1	TRBV1	NA	TGCACCAGCAGCCAAGATGTTGAGTGGCGTCGGGATGAGCAGTTCTTC	CTSSQDVEWRRDEQFF
NA	TRBJ1-3	TRBV7-2	TRBD1	TGTGCCAGCAGCTTAGAAGGGGGCTTGCTTACTGGAAACACCATATATTTT	CASSLEGGLLTGNTIYF
NA	TRBJ1-2	TRBV7-2	NA	TGTGCCAGCAGCTTTGGGTCTGGCGGCTACACCTTC	CASSFGSGGYTF
NA	TRBJ2-1	TRBV9	NA	TGTGCCAGCAGCGTAGGTGGGTGGGACGATGAGCAGTTCTTC	CASSVGGWDDEQFF
few	TRBJ2-3	TRBV4-2	TRBD2	TGTGCCAGCAGCCAGCTAGCGGCGGATACGCAGTATTTT	CASSQLAADTQYF
NA	TRBJ2-1	TRBV9	TRBD2	TGTGCCAGCAGCGAGGGCGGGAGCTCCTACAATGAGCAGTTCTTC	CASSEGGSSYNEQFF
NA	TRBJ2-1	TRBV2	NA	TGTGCCAGCCAGATGCAGGAAGGCCATGAGCAGTTCTTC	CASQMQEGHEQFF
NA	TRBJ2-7	TRBV7-8	TRBD2	TGTGCCAGCAGCTCCGGACTAGCGGTGGGGTACGAGCAGTACTTC	CASSSGLAVGYEQYF
once	TRBJ2-1	TRBV19	NA	TGTGCCAGTAGGGACAGGGGCACTAGCGGTTACAATGAGCAGTTCTTC	CASRDRGTSGYNEQFF
once	TRBJ2-2	TRBV7-8	NA	TGTGCCAGCAGCCGCCTCTCTTACGGGGAGCTGTTTTTT	CASSRLSYGELFF
NA	TRBJ2-7	TRBV25-1	TRBD1	TGTGCCAGCAGTGAGGGACAGGCATTTGAGCAGTACTTC	CASSEGQAFEQYF
NA	TRBJ2-7	TRBV14	NA	TGTGCCAGCAGCCTCACCCGCGAGCAGTACTTC	CASSLTREQYF
NA	TRBJ2-7	TRBV7-6	TRBD2	TGTGCCAGCAGCCAACTAGCGGCCTACGAGCAGTACTTC	CASSQLAAYEQYF
NA	TRBJ2-3	TRBV18	NA	TGTGCCAGCTCACAGAACAAGGGCACAGATACGCAGTATTTT	CASSQNKGTDTQYF
NA	TRBJ1-1	TRBV6-6	NA	TGTGCCAGCAGTATACGGGGAGTAAACGCTGAAGCTTTCTTT	CASSIRGVNAEAFF
NA	TRBJ2-3	TRBV5-8	TRBD2	TGTGCCAGCAGCTTCGGCGGGAGGGGCGGAGATACGCAGTATTTT	CASSFGGRGGDTQYF
NA	TRBJ1-2	TRBV7-9	NA	TGTGCCAGCAGCTTTAATTTGGCAGACTATGGCTACACCTTC	CASSFNLADYGYTF
NA	TRBJ2-2	TRBV10-1	TRBD1	TGCGCCAGCAGTGCGACAGGGTCTGGCACCGGGGAGCTGTTTTTT	CASSATGSGTGELFF
NA	TRBJ1-1	TRBV9	NA	TGTGCCAGCAGCCCAAGGCAGGGGCCGAACACTGAAGCTTTCTTT	CASSPRQGPNTEAFF
NA	TRBJ1-5	TRBV7-9	NA	TGTGCCAGCAGCTTAGAGGGGGGTAATCAGCCCCAGCATTTT	CASSLEGGNQPQHF
few	TRBJ1-2	TRBV11-2	NA	TGTGCCAGCAGCAACCAGATCGGGAATGGCTACACCTTC	CASSNQIGNGYTF
once	TRBJ2-2	TRBV6-1	NA	TGTGCCAGCAGTGTTGAGAGGAACACCGGGGAGCTGTTTTTT	CASSVERNTGELFF
NA	TRBJ2-1	TRBV11-1	TRBD2	TGTGCCAGCAGCTTAGGTGGGGAGGGCTCCTACAATGAGCAGTTCTTC	CASSLGGEGSYNEQFF
NA	TRBJ1-1	TRBV5-1	NA	TGCGCCAGCAGCTTATTACAGGGAAGGGACGCTTTCTTT	CASSLLQGRDAFF
NA	TRBJ1-5	TRBV19	NA	TGTGCCAGTAGTCCCCTCCTAATAAGACAGTCGGGCTTCGGCAATCAGCCCCAGCATTTT	CASSPLLIRQSGFGNQPQHF
NA	TRBJ1-1	TRBV5-5	NA	TGTGCCAGCAGCTTGGGGGCCACACTGATTGAAGCTTTCTTT	CASSLGATLIEAFF
NA	TRBJ1-6	TRBV6-1	TRBD1	TGTGCCAGCAGTTCCGGGACAGATAATTCACCCCTCCACTTT	CASSSGTDNSPLHF
NA	TRBJ1-5	TRBV7-9	NA	TGTGCCAGCAGTTTACAGGAGGATCAGCCCCAGCATTTT	CASSLQEDQPQHF
NA	TRBJ1-1	TRBV5-1	NA	TGCGCCAGCAGCCTTACGGGGGGCGCAGCGGCCACTGAAGCTTTCTTT	CASSLTGGAAATEAFF
once	TRBJ2-3	TRBV7-9	NA	TGTGCCTGCCGTCCGGGCCTAGCATCCGATACGCAGTATTTT	CACRPGLASDTQYF
NA	TRBJ1-3	TRBV14	NA	TGTGCCAGCAGCCAAACGGGATTGTTAACTGGAAACACCATATATTTT	CASSQTGLLTGNTIYF
NA	TRBJ1-2	TRBV18	NA	TGTGCCAGCTCACCCTTCCTGGCAGGGGAGAACTATGGCTACACCTTC	CASSPFLAGENYGYTF
NA	TRBJ2-1	TRBV10-3	NA	TGTGCCACCATGGACACACTGGTATCCTACAATGAGCAGTTCTTC	CATMDTLVSYNEQFF
NA	TRBJ1-2	TRBV30	TRBD1	TGCGCGACCCATTTGGGGGGACAGGGCAGTTTCTATGGCTACACCTTC	CATHLGGQGSFYGYTF
NA	TRBJ1-2	TRBV19	NA	TGTGCCAGTAGTAGTAAGGGATCTAACTATGGCTACACCTTC	CASSSKGSNYGYTF
few	TRBJ2-3	TRBV5-4	TRBD2	TGTGCCAGCAGCTCGGTCGGGACTAGCGACACAGATACGCAGTATTTT	CASSSVGTSDTDTQYF
NA	TRBJ2-3	TRBV2	TRBD2	TGTGCCAGCAGTGAACTGGCGGGAGATGGGGTTACGCAGTATTTT	CASSELAGDGVTQYF
NA	TRBJ2-7	TRBV5-4	TRBD1	TGTGCCGTGGGACAGGGGGTGTACGAGCAGTACTTC	CAVGQGVYEQYF
NA	TRBJ2-2	TRBV7-9	TRBD1	TGTGCCAGCAGCCGCGATGGACAGGGGATAACCGGGGAGCTGTTTTTT	CASSRDGQGITGELFF
NA	TRBJ2-1	TRBV19	NA	TGTGCCAGTAGTACCGGAGCGTCCTACAATGAGCAGTTCTTC	CASSTGASYNEQFF
NA	TRBJ1-1	TRBV20-1	TRBD1	TGCAGTGCTACTGCCGGGACAGGGACTTTCTTT	CSATAGTGTFF
NA	TRBJ1-6	TRBV27	NA	TGTGCCAGCAGTTTTGGGACTAGAGAGTATAATTCACCCCTCCACTTT	CASSFGTREYNSPLHF
NA	TRBJ1-1	TRBV28	NA	TGTGCCAGCAGGGGGGGAGGGGGCACTGAAGCTTTCTTT	CASRGGGGTEAFF
NA	TRBJ2-7	TRBV10-1	NA	TGCGCCAGCAGCGGGGCGTCTACCGAGCAGTACTTC	CASSGASTEQYF